A selection of T cell receptor beta chains follows, all from one sample in a study of molecular identifiers for immune sequencing clone quantification. TCRdb fed the PCR reads into MiXCR, producing one record per CDR3 protein. The table lists about 320,000 distinct CDR3 sequences, roughly a fifth of them singletons. Sequenced input: naive CD8+ T cells from blood, with Jurkat cell RNA spiked in. Every receptor here comes from a human donor in good health. Some libraries in this study had Jurkat cell RNA spiked in. CDR3s include the opening cysteine and the closing phenylalanine or tryptophan. A D gene is named only where the DNA matches it firmly. Rows may omit the clone size; those that give it use once, few, many or a size class.

many	-	TRBV6-6	TRBJ1-5	TGTGCCAGCAGTTACACCCGACTGGGGAGCAATCAGCCCCAGCATTTT	CASSYTRLGSNQPQHF
-	TRBD2	TRBV19	TRBJ2-3	TGTGCCAGTAGTCTGGGCGGGAGGGCCCGGACAGATACGCAGTATTTT	CASSLGGRARTDTQYF
many	-	TRBV5-6	TRBJ2-3	TGTGCCAGCAGCTTATACAGGGATCTGCCAGATACGCAGTATTTT	CASSLYRDLPDTQYF
many	-	TRBV4-3	TRBJ1-1	TGCGCCAGCAGCCAAGATAGGGGGTTGGGCACTGAAGCTTTCTTT	CASSQDRGLGTEAFF
-	TRBD2	TRBV20-1	TRBJ2-3	TGCAGTGCTAGCGCTGGACTAGCGGACCCCACAGATACGCAGTATTTT	CSASAGLADPTDTQYF
-	TRBD2	TRBV7-9	TRBJ2-1	TGTGCCAGCAGCTTAGCGGGAGGGATCTACAATGAGCAGTTCTTC	CASSLAGGIYNEQFF
few	TRBD1	TRBV27	TRBJ1-1	TGTGCCAGCAATCGACAGGGGGTGGCCACTGAAGCTTTCTTT	CASNRQGVATEAFF
few	-	TRBV10-3	TRBJ2-5	TGTGCCATCAGCGCCCGGACGGACCAACAACAAGAGACCCAGTACTTC	CAISARTDQQQETQYF
few	TRBD1	TRBV20-1	TRBJ2-2	TGCAGTGCTGAGAAACGGGACAGGACGAACACCGGGGAGCTGTTTTTT	CSAEKRDRTNTGELFF
-	-	TRBV4-3	TRBJ2-7	TGCGCCAGCAGCCAAGAGGAGGGGCCGGGCTACGAGCAGTACTTC	CASSQEEGPGYEQYF
many	TRBD1	TRBV19	TRBJ2-2	TGTGCCAGTACAGGGGGCTTTAAGGCCGGGGAGCTGTTTTTT	CASTGGFKAGELFF
-	-	TRBV5-6	TRBJ2-3	TGTGCCAGCAGCTTGGGGGGGGTGGGGAGCACAGATACGCAGTATTTT	CASSLGGVGSTDTQYF
many	-	TRBV30	TRBJ1-1	TGTGCCTGGAGGTCCCGGATGGGCACTGAAGCTTTCTTT	CAWRSRMGTEAFF
few	TRBD1	TRBV3-1	TRBJ2-7	TGTGCCAGCAGCTCAGGGGGCGCGACGTACGAGCAGTACTTC	CASSSGGATYEQYF
few	-	TRBV20-1	TRBJ1-1	TGCAGTGCCGAGGGGTACGCGCAGGGTGGGGGGGCTGAAGCTTTCTTT	CSAEGYAQGGGAEAFF
-	TRBD1	TRBV7-9	TRBJ1-2	TGTGCCAGCAGCCTAGGACAGGTAGAGGCTAACTATGGCTACACCTTC	CASSLGQVEANYGYTF
many	-	TRBV7-9	TRBJ1-2	TGTGCCAGCAGCTTACCGACTAGTCTTGGCTACACCTTC	CASSLPTSLGYTF
many	TRBD2	TRBV29-1	TRBJ2-3	TGCAGCGTTGAAGCGGGGGGGGTCCCAGGCAGCCCTCAACCCTGGGAGTATACGCAGTATTTT	CSVEAGGVPGSPQPWEYTQYF
many	-	TRBV7-9	TRBJ2-7	TGTGCCAGCAGTCCCCCCGCCAGGGGAGGGGAGCAGTACTTC	CASSPPARGGEQYF
many	-	TRBV14	TRBJ2-1	TGTGCCAGCAGCCAACTAACGGGGTCTCGGAATGAGCAGTTCTTC	CASSQLTGSRNEQFF
few	-	TRBV5-1	TRBJ1-1	TGCGCCTGCAGCTTTTCAGTATCTAACACTGAAGCTTTCTTT	CACSFSVSNTEAFF
many	TRBD2	TRBV6-5	TRBJ2-7	TGTGCCAGCAGATCTAGCGGGAGCCCTTACTACGAGCAGTACTTC	CASRSSGSPYYEQYF
-	-	TRBV2	TRBJ2-7	TGCGCCAGCAGATATTCCCCCTCCTACGAGCAGCACTTC	CASRYSPSYEQHF
-	TRBD1	TRBV7-9	TRBJ2-5	TGTGCCGGCAGCTCCAGGACAGGGGGGGGAGAGACCCAGTACTTC	CAGSSRTGGGETQYF
many	-	TRBV27	TRBJ1-5	TGTGCCAGCAGTCCGCCCGGTCAGCCCCAGCATTTT	CASSPPGQPQHF
few	-	TRBV9	TRBJ2-1	TGTGCCAGCAGCGCCCCCCCATGGCTAGAATCGGACAATGAGCAGTTCTTC	CASSAPPWLESDNEQFF
-	-	TRBV7-9	TRBJ2-7	TGTGCCAGCAGCCCACAGGACAAGGTCAAGCAGTACTTC	CASSPQDKVKQYF
few	TRBD1	TRBV20-1	TRBJ2-2	TGCAGTGCTAGAGAGACAGGGGGCACCGGGGAGCTGTTTTTT	CSARETGGTGELFF
-	-	TRBV6-5	TRBJ1-2	TGTGCCAGCAGTTACGCCTCGACTGCCTATGGCTACACCTTC	CASSYASTAYGYTF
many	-	TRBV5-1	TRBJ1-1	TGCGCCAGCAGCTTGGTTATACAGATTGGTGGGGGGATGAACACTGAAGCTTTCTTT	CASSLVIQIGGGMNTEAFF
many	TRBD1	TRBV13	TRBJ2-5	TGTGCCAGCAGCCCGCGGGACAGGGGGTATGAAGAGACCCAGTACTTC	CASSPRDRGYEETQYF
-	TRBD1	TRBV5-1	TRBJ2-7	TGCGCCAGCAGCGCGACAGGGAGCGAGCAGTACTTC	CASSATGSEQYF
many	TRBD2	TRBV28	TRBJ2-5	TGTGCCAGCAGTCTACGACTAGCGGGATTCCAAGAGACCCAGTACTTC	CASSLRLAGFQETQYF
many	TRBD2	TRBV28	TRBJ2-1	TGTGCCAGCAGTCCCAGACTAGCGGGCGACTACAATGAGCAGTTCTTC	CASSPRLAGDYNEQFF
-	-	TRBV11-2	TRBJ2-3	TGTGCCAGCAGCTTGACAGGCCCTAATGGGGATACGCAGTATTTT	CASSLTGPNGDTQYF
many	TRBD2	TRBV7-9	TRBJ2-7	TGTGCCAGCAGCTTGGCCCGGGGGGGCTCCAGTGACGAGCAGTACTTC	CASSLARGGSSDEQYF
many	-	TRBV12-3/TRBV12-4	TRBJ1-2	TGTGCCAGCAAGGGGCCGCCCGCCTATGGCTACACCTTC	CASKGPPAYGYTF
many	-	TRBV27	TRBJ2-3	TGTGCCAGCAGTATAAACATGATGTTGTCCGATACGCAGTATTTT	CASSINMMLSDTQYF
many	-	TRBV20-1	TRBJ2-7	TGCAGTGCTAGAGACCGAGACCGTCAGGGGGGTTCGTACGAGCAGTACTTC	CSARDRDRQGGSYEQYF